This T cell receptor beta chain appears in the sequencing data of a study of shared clonotypes between healthy human individuals. The study's findings and limits: Compared with memory subsets, naive subsets generally had larger estimated richness.

Note on this clone: Its antigen remains unknown.

The CDR3 consists of 16 residues. V shed 4 bases, J shed 6 bases, and the junction held 9 bases outside the gene matches. Germline lookup yields CDR1 SNHLY and CDR2 FYNNEI. Sequenced by immunoSEQ multiplex PCR; TCRdb stores in-frame clones only, minus some. The sample includes 2 million to 2.5 million clones, approximately 93% of them seen just once. CD45RA+ naive and CD45RA-negative memory subsets were separated from CD4+ cells. The TCR sequence derives from a man between 18 and 35 years old in good health. Some clones in this sample may be carry-over from other donors' samples. Sequencing input: naive CD4+ T cells from PBMCs. Subset in this sample: CD45RA+ positively selected. This chain joins TRBV2 and TRBJ2-3; 11 positions agree with TRBD2. CDR3 loop: CASSVTSGRIGDTQYF. For the CDR3, the DNA is TGTGCCAGCAGTGTAACTAGCGGGAGAATCGGTGATACGCAGTATTTT. Supplemented by reference TRBV2 and TRBJ2-3, the full variable domain reads EPEVTQTPSHQVTQMGQEVILRCVPISNHLYFYWYRQILGQKVEFLVSFYNNEISEKSEIFDDQFSVERPDGSNFTLKIRSTKLEDSAMYFCASSVTSGRIGDTQYFGPGTRLTVL.